This note documents a single T cell receptor beta chain sequence. The data stem from a study of PD-L1 blockade in urothelial cancer. Across the study: It was in the mid-2010s that patients started atezolizumab at 1,200 mg intravenously every 3 weeks.

Time point defined: pretreatment peripheral blood. The CDR3 sequence is 13 residues long. V lost 4 bases and J lost 0, with 4 bases in between. Per germline, CDR1 SNHLY and CDR2 FYNNEI. Synthetic TCR analog templates were spiked into each PCR. Sequencing was performed with immunoSEQ multiplex PCR; in TCRdb, only in-frame clones are kept and a portion is missing. The data show around 130,000 clones, roughly 80% seen once. This TCR was recovered from a man aged 45-60 years with urothelial cancer. The chain uses TRBV2 and TRBJ2-4; no reliable D call. The sequencing used PBMCs, collected around atezolizumab (anti-PD-L1) treatment. CDR3 sequence reads: CASSGLAKNIQYF. CDR3 coding DNA: TGTGCCAGCAGTGGGCTAGCCAAAAACATTCAGTACTTC.